This is a list of T cell receptor beta chains from one sample in a study of shared clonotypes between healthy human individuals. The repertoire was sequenced with immunoSEQ multiplex PCR; TCRdb's copy has only in-frame clones and lacks some. The table has 170,000 or so clones, 60% to 75% seen once. The sample was memory CD4+ T cells sorted from blood. All receptors derive from a man aged 30 to 45 in good health. Each CDR3 is given with its conserved first and last residue. The D gene is left open where the match is weak. Size values are once, few and many counts, or a class for expanded clones, and some rows have none.

cdr3_nt: TGTGCCAGCAGCTTCAGGGCCCAGCCCCAGCATTTT
cdr3_aa: CASSFRAQPQHF
j_call: TRBJ1-5
d_call: -
v_call: TRBV7-2
clone_size: -

cdr3_nt: TGTGCCAGCAGCCCCCAACAGGGTCTGAAGTCCTACAATGAGCAGTTCTTC
cdr3_aa: CASSPQQGLKSYNEQFF
j_call: TRBJ2-1
d_call: -
v_call: TRBV11-2
clone_size: -

cdr3_nt: TGTGCCTGGAGTGTACTGGGGAGCGGGGAGCAGTACTTC
cdr3_aa: CAWSVLGSGEQYF
j_call: TRBJ2-7
d_call: -
v_call: TRBV30
clone_size: few

cdr3_nt: TGTGCTAGTGGGCCCGGGAAATCGGTCTATGGCTACACCTTC
cdr3_aa: CASGPGKSVYGYTF
j_call: TRBJ1-2
d_call: -
v_call: TRBV12-5
clone_size: once

cdr3_nt: TGTGCCTGGAGTGTGGGGCGGCCGCGCCTGGGAAACACCATATATTTT
cdr3_aa: CAWSVGRPRLGNTIYF
j_call: TRBJ1-3
d_call: -
v_call: TRBV30
clone_size: -

cdr3_nt: TGTGCCAGCAGTGCCGCCGGGCAGCGCACCGGGGAGCTGTTTTTT
cdr3_aa: CASSAAGQRTGELFF
j_call: TRBJ2-2
d_call: -
v_call: TRBV6-1
clone_size: -

cdr3_nt: TGCGCCAGCAGCCAGGCTCATAGCGGGAGGGCCAGGGGGTCCTACAATGAGCAGTTCTTC
cdr3_aa: CASSQAHSGRARGSYNEQFF
j_call: TRBJ2-1
d_call: TRBD2
v_call: TRBV4-1
clone_size: -

cdr3_nt: TGTGCCAGCAGCGACTTATCGTCGGTTGGGCCAGGGAAGGAGACCCAGTACTTC
cdr3_aa: CASSDLSSVGPGKETQYF
j_call: TRBJ2-5
d_call: -
v_call: TRBV13
clone_size: -

cdr3_nt: TGCGCCAGCAGTGAAACTCTAGCGGGGCTAAACTACAATGAGCAGTTCTTC
cdr3_aa: CASSETLAGLNYNEQFF
j_call: TRBJ2-1
d_call: TRBD2
v_call: TRBV10-2
clone_size: few

cdr3_nt: TGCGCCAGCAGCTTGTCGACCGGGACTAGCGGGAGCTTCTACGAGCAGTACTTC
cdr3_aa: CASSLSTGTSGSFYEQYF
j_call: TRBJ2-7
d_call: TRBD2
v_call: TRBV5-1
clone_size: -

cdr3_nt: TGTGCCAGCTCCCCCGGTAGTTTGGGGGTCTATGGCTACACCTTC
cdr3_aa: CASSPGSLGVYGYTF
j_call: TRBJ1-2
d_call: -
v_call: TRBV18
clone_size: -

cdr3_nt: TGCAGCGCCCGGACACCGAGCCTCTATGGCTACACCTTC
cdr3_aa: CSARTPSLYGYTF
j_call: TRBJ1-2
d_call: -
v_call: TRBV29-1
clone_size: -

cdr3_nt: TGTGCCAGCAGCGTAGGGGGGCTAGCGGGCAAACACCAGCAGTTCTTC
cdr3_aa: CASSVGGLAGKHQQFF
j_call: TRBJ2-1
d_call: TRBD2
v_call: TRBV9
clone_size: -

cdr3_nt: TGTGCCAGCAGTGAAAAAAGAAAAGGAAGCACAGATACGCAGTATTTT
cdr3_aa: CASSEKRKGSTDTQYF
j_call: TRBJ2-3
d_call: -
v_call: TRBV25-1
clone_size: -

cdr3_nt: TGTGCCAGCAGCGGGACTAGCTGGGATACGCAGTATTTT
cdr3_aa: CASSGTSWDTQYF
j_call: TRBJ2-3
d_call: TRBD2
v_call: TRBV9
clone_size: -

cdr3_nt: TGTGCCAGCAACCGGGGGGCGACTACTAACTATGGCTACACCTTC
cdr3_aa: CASNRGATTNYGYTF
j_call: TRBJ1-2
d_call: -
v_call: TRBV9
clone_size: -

cdr3_nt: TGTGCCAGCTCACCGCACCCAGGAGGCAATCAGCCCCAGCATTTT
cdr3_aa: CASSPHPGGNQPQHF
j_call: TRBJ1-5
d_call: -
v_call: TRBV18
clone_size: few

cdr3_nt: TGTGCCTGGATTCTGGGACCTAGTGGATTCGGGGAGCAGTTCTTC
cdr3_aa: CAWILGPSGFGEQFF
j_call: TRBJ2-1
d_call: -
v_call: TRBV30
clone_size: -

cdr3_nt: TGTGCCAGTAGTATCGGGGCAGGGGGCACCGGGGAGCTGTTTTTT
cdr3_aa: CASSIGAGGTGELFF
j_call: TRBJ2-2
d_call: TRBD1
v_call: TRBV19
clone_size: -

cdr3_nt: TGTGCCAGCAGCGGGGCGGGACTAGGCTCCCTGGGGGCCAAAAACATTCAGTACTTC
cdr3_aa: CASSGAGLGSLGAKNIQYF
j_call: TRBJ2-4
d_call: TRBD2
v_call: TRBV28
clone_size: -

cdr3_nt: TGTGCCAGCAGCTTAGTGGGACAGGCCTCCTACGAGCAGTACTTC
cdr3_aa: CASSLVGQASYEQYF
j_call: TRBJ2-7
d_call: TRBD1
v_call: TRBV7-9
clone_size: few

cdr3_nt: TGCGCCAGCAGCTCCCAGGGGCTAGCGGGAGGAAATGAGCAGTTCTTC
cdr3_aa: CASSSQGLAGGNEQFF
j_call: TRBJ2-1
d_call: TRBD2
v_call: TRBV5-1
clone_size: -

cdr3_nt: TGTGCCAGCAGCTTAGACTCGGGACCTAACACTGAAGCTTTCTTT
cdr3_aa: CASSLDSGPNTEAFF
j_call: TRBJ1-1
d_call: -
v_call: TRBV7-6
clone_size: -

cdr3_nt: TGCAGCGCCATATCCGGACAGGGCCCCTACGAGCAGTACTTC
cdr3_aa: CSAISGQGPYEQYF
j_call: TRBJ2-7
d_call: TRBD1
v_call: TRBV29-1
clone_size: few

cdr3_nt: TGCGCCAGCAGCTTGAATATCCTCGGGACAAAGACCGGGGAGCTGTTTTTT
cdr3_aa: CASSLNILGTKTGELFF
j_call: TRBJ2-2
d_call: -
v_call: TRBV5-1
clone_size: many

cdr3_nt: TGTGCCAGCCAGCGGGGCGGGGACAGTTCCTACGAGCAGTACTTC
cdr3_aa: CASQRGGDSSYEQYF
j_call: TRBJ2-7
d_call: -
v_call: TRBV27
clone_size: -

cdr3_nt: TGTGCCAGCAGTTTTGGGTGGGAGGGCCGCTACACCTTC
cdr3_aa: CASSFGWEGRYTF
j_call: TRBJ1-2
d_call: -
v_call: TRBV28
clone_size: -

cdr3_nt: TGTGCCAGCAGCTTGGGCGGGGGCAGGAGTAATCAGCCCCAGCATTTT
cdr3_aa: CASSLGGGRSNQPQHF
j_call: TRBJ1-5
d_call: -
v_call: TRBV5-8
clone_size: -

cdr3_nt: TGTGCCAGCAGTTTTAGCAGGGGTTCCACCGGGGAGCTGTTTTTT
cdr3_aa: CASSFSRGSTGELFF
j_call: TRBJ2-2
d_call: -
v_call: TRBV7-8
clone_size: -

cdr3_nt: TGTGCCAGCAGCCGGACTAGCGGGGTAGACAATGAGCAGTTCTTC
cdr3_aa: CASSRTSGVDNEQFF
j_call: TRBJ2-1
d_call: TRBD2
v_call: TRBV11-3
clone_size: -

cdr3_nt: TGTGCCAGCAGCGTCTCGGGGCAAAGCTCCTACGAGCAGTACTTC
cdr3_aa: CASSVSGQSSYEQYF
j_call: TRBJ2-7
d_call: -
v_call: TRBV7-2
clone_size: -

cdr3_nt: TGCGCCAGCAGCCCGAATAACCAGGACGAGCAGTACTTC
cdr3_aa: CASSPNNQDEQYF
j_call: TRBJ2-7
d_call: -
v_call: TRBV4-3
clone_size: -

cdr3_nt: TGTGCCAGCAGCGTCGGGGAGAGGACTGAAGCTTTCTTT
cdr3_aa: CASSVGERTEAFF
j_call: TRBJ1-1
d_call: -
v_call: TRBV7-2
clone_size: -

cdr3_nt: TGTGCCAGCAGCGCGATGGGGGATTCCACTGAAGCTTTCTTT
cdr3_aa: CASSAMGDSTEAFF
j_call: TRBJ1-1
d_call: -
v_call: TRBV11-2
clone_size: -

cdr3_nt: TGTGCCAGAAGCTTGGATACGGACGGGCGTGAAGCTTTCTTT
cdr3_aa: CARSLDTDGREAFF
j_call: TRBJ1-1
d_call: -
v_call: TRBV5-3
clone_size: -

cdr3_nt: TGTGCCAGCAGATCCACAGCGAGAGGAGTTAATGAGCAGTTCTTC
cdr3_aa: CASRSTARGVNEQFF
j_call: TRBJ2-1
d_call: -
v_call: TRBV7-2
clone_size: -

cdr3_nt: TGTGCCAGCAGCGTCAATCTGGGGCAGACTAAAGGGAACACTGAAGCTTTCTTT
cdr3_aa: CASSVNLGQTKGNTEAFF
j_call: TRBJ1-1
d_call: -
v_call: TRBV9
clone_size: -

cdr3_nt: TGTGCCAGCAGTTTATCGGGAGGTAGCGGGAGGACAGATACGCAGTATTTT
cdr3_aa: CASSLSGGSGRTDTQYF
j_call: TRBJ2-3
d_call: TRBD2
v_call: TRBV27
clone_size: -

cdr3_nt: TGTGCCAGCAGGACTAGCGCAAGCACAGATACGCAGTATTTT
cdr3_aa: CASRTSASTDTQYF
j_call: TRBJ2-3
d_call: TRBD2
v_call: TRBV2
clone_size: -

cdr3_nt: TGTGCCAGCAGCTTAGGCCATAACACTGAAGCTTTCTTT
cdr3_aa: CASSLGHNTEAFF
j_call: TRBJ1-1
d_call: -
v_call: TRBV7-2
clone_size: -

cdr3_nt: TGTGCCAGCTCACCGGGACTAGCGGGACTAGGCCATGAGCAGTTCTTC
cdr3_aa: CASSPGLAGLGHEQFF
j_call: TRBJ2-1
d_call: TRBD2
v_call: TRBV18
clone_size: -

cdr3_nt: TGCGCCAGCAGCTACACGATGGGCCAGCTAGCCAAAAACATTCAGTACTTC
cdr3_aa: CASSYTMGQLAKNIQYF
j_call: TRBJ2-4
d_call: -
v_call: TRBV5-1
clone_size: -

cdr3_nt: TGTGCCAGCAGAACAGGGGAAATAGCCAAAAACATTCAGTACTTC
cdr3_aa: CASRTGEIAKNIQYF
j_call: TRBJ2-4
d_call: TRBD1
v_call: TRBV28
clone_size: -

cdr3_nt: TGTGCCAGCAGCTTAGATGGTTCTGGAGATACGCAGTATTTT
cdr3_aa: CASSLDGSGDTQYF
j_call: TRBJ2-3
d_call: -
v_call: TRBV7-9
clone_size: -

cdr3_nt: TGTGCCAGCAGAAGGACAGAGATGAACACTGAAGCTTTCTTT
cdr3_aa: CASRRTEMNTEAFF
j_call: TRBJ1-1
d_call: -
v_call: TRBV7-8
clone_size: -

cdr3_nt: TGTGCCAGCAGCTTCGAAAACACTGAAGCTTTCTTT
cdr3_aa: CASSFENTEAFF
j_call: TRBJ1-1
d_call: -
v_call: TRBV7-9
clone_size: few

cdr3_nt: TGTGCCAGTAGTACCCTCCAGGGGGATTTTTATGGCTACACCTTC
cdr3_aa: CASSTLQGDFYGYTF
j_call: TRBJ1-2
d_call: TRBD1
v_call: TRBV19
clone_size: -

cdr3_nt: TGTGCCAGCTCACCACTCCAGGGGACAGATACGCAGTATTTT
cdr3_aa: CASSPLQGTDTQYF
j_call: TRBJ2-3
d_call: -
v_call: TRBV18
clone_size: -

cdr3_nt: TGTGCCAGCAGTGAAGGTGGGGGATACACTGAAGCTTTCTTT
cdr3_aa: CASSEGGGYTEAFF
j_call: TRBJ1-1
d_call: -
v_call: TRBV6-1
clone_size: many